The source of this TCR beta chain is a study of blood T cells in healthy people across ages. This clonotype was counted at least ten times. Antigen specificity is unknown. The authors ran a second PCR of about 7 to 11 cycles using a sample-barcoded 5' primer and a J-beta primer mix. A single record per CDR3 protein comes from TCRdb applying MiXCR to the 5' RACE reads. Among 550,000 to 800,000 distinct CDR3 sequences, 21% were seen once, and the ten largest hold 3.6%. With 4 bases removed from V and 3 bases from J, the gap between germline ends came to 8 bases. The CDR3 has 13 amino acids. Looked up from germline, CDR1 is SGHTA and CDR2 is FQGNSA. General study points: Any conclusive comparison of naive versus antigen-experienced cells was prevented by using unsorted PBMCs.

The receptor was derived from a man aged 70-80 years in good health. The chain recombines TRBV7-2 with TRBJ2-3; maybe TRBD2 (5 bases). The sample comprised blood. DNA of the CDR3: TGTGCCAGCAGCTCCCCGGGGACAGATACGCAGTATTTT. Amino acid sequence: CASSSPGTDTQYF.